Listed here are 4 T cell receptor beta chains from one sample, sequenced in a study of blood T cell repertoires in COVID-19. Sequencing used immunoSEQ multiplex PCR; TCRdb keeps in-frame clones, though not all of them. The sample shows about 370,000 clones, around 89% of them seen only once. The sample comprised PBMCs or T cells enriched from blood (not recorded which). All receptors derive from a man between 18 and 35 years old who had recovered from COVID-19.

Regarding this clone: Other DNA sequences in this sample translate to the same CDR3. The chain uses TRBV7-2 and TRBJ1-3; no clear D. The CDR3 runs to 13 residues. The germline CDR1 and CDR2 sequences are SGHTA and FQGNSA. V dropped 2 bases and J dropped 4 bases, with 6 bases sitting between them. The CDR3 bases are TGTGCCAGCAGCTTATCATCCGGAAACACCATATATTTT. Protein product: CASSLSSGNTIYF.

V is TRBV6-5 and J is TRBJ1-5; D may be TRBD1 (6 bases). Trimming removed 7 bases from V and 6 bases from J, with 13 bases in between. CDR1 and CDR2 (germline): MNHEY, SVGAGI. This CDR3 region has 13 residues. CDR3 protein: CASNRVGGQPQHF. DNA for the CDR3: TGTGCCAGCAACAGGGTAGGCGGTCAGCCCCAGCATTTT.

The chain is built from TRBV15 and TRBJ1-1; no firm D call. Germline CDR1 LNHNV, CDR2 YYDKDF (reference sequence). Trimming took off 5 bases at V and 2 bases at J, with 15 bases between the two ends. The CDR3 consists of 15 residues. The CDR3 sequence is CATSPRWERNTEAFF. The CDR3 DNA sequence: TGTGCCACCAGCCCCCGTTGGGAGAGAAACACTGAAGCTTTCTTT.

This chain uses TRBV6-5 with TRBJ2-4; possibly TRBD1 for D (5 bases). CDR3 size: 16 residues. V lost 2 bases, J lost 4 bases, and 15 bases lay in between. Germline CDR1 and CDR2: MNHEY and SVGAGI. DNA of the CDR3: TGTGCCAGCAGTTACGGCATCGTTCAGGGTAAAAACATTCAGTACTTC. Its protein product is CASSYGIVQGKNIQYF.